This T cell receptor (delta chain) was identified during a study of γδ T cells in repeated Plasmodium falciparum infection. Across the study: Over roughly 600 days, donors received four mosquito-bite P. falciparum NF54 infections.

Study findings and constraints: Compared with Australian children, Malian Vdelta2-negative repertoires seemed more clonal, less diverse, less shared.

This clone was recorded many times. Antigen: not known. A single base separates this from a much larger clone, so it may be a read error. Other DNA sequences from this sample encode an identical CDR3 as well. CDR3 length equals 14 residues. J was trimmed by 0 bases and V by 7 bases; bases with no gene match: 5. Per the germline V gene, CDR1 is TSWWSYY and CDR2 is QGS. Bulk repertoires came from Vgamma9/Vdelta2+ or Vdelta2-negative gammadelta T cells flow-sorted from PBMC. TCRdb processed the multiplex PCR reads again with the CATT caller. The repertoire holds around 57,000 delta-chain clones, with over 1.5% as singletons.

Source material: gamma-delta T cells from blood. The receptor was isolated from a pool of human donors (malaria-infected and uninfected, not separated). This chain connects TRDV1 to TRDJ1; 7 nucleotides match TRDD3. The DNA for the CDR3 is TGTGCTCTTGCGTTCGGGGGATACACCGATAAACTCATCTTT. Protein: CALAFGGYTDKLIF.